The sample holds many counts of the clone carrying this TCR beta chain. As yet, its antigen is unknown. This specimen comes from a study of T cells in Graves' hyperthyroidism and ophthalmopathy. Study outcomes and limitations: Most thyroid clonotypes expanded above 0.001 were also detected in blood.

The study based diagnoses on clinical symptoms, serum thyroxine and TRAb, thyroid ultrasound and orbital computed tomography. CDR1 and CDR2 (germline): SGHNT, YENEEA. Trimming took 1 base from V and 1 from J; bases not matched to a gene: 3. The CDR3 contains 16 residues. Amplification of TCR beta CDR3 regions was performed using RNA transcripts as template. The TCR CDR3 was amplified in a first-round RT-PCR using the HTBI primer set. A single record per CDR3 protein comes from TCRdb applying MiXCR to the multiplex PCR reads. This sample yields about 200,000 distinct CDR3 sequences, of which 17% are seen a single time; roughly 49% belongs to the top ten.

Sequenced: blood. J is TRBJ2-3 and V is TRBV11-3; 9 bases align to TRBD2. The source is a woman between 50 and 59 years old with Graves' hyperthyroidism. This CDR3 is CASSLGRGRGTDTQYF. The CDR3 nucleotides are TGTGCCAGCAGCTTAGGTCGCGGGAGGGGCACAGATACGCAGTATTTT.